The entry that follows covers one T cell receptor (beta chain) sequence. Its cognate antigen is unknown. Assay used: immunoSEQ multiplex PCR; TCRdb lists only in-frame clones, some missing. The sample records more than 9,500 clones, approximately 90% being singletons. This record comes from a study of graft-versus-host responses after intestinal transplantation. The wider study: Anti-thymocyte globulin induction preceded three to four years of tacrolimus and steroid maintenance in all recipients.

The sample's time point: postoperative day 105 after intestinal transplantation (dayNNNN = postoperative day). The V segment lost 6 bases and the J segment 0 bases; nucleotides outside the gene matches: 5. Germline V lookup: CDR1 SNHLY, CDR2 FYNNEI. The CDR3 runs 14 residues. General study points: Researchers found GvH clones in recipient marrow, and some showed up first in ileum or blood. Graft-donor T cell macrochimerism coincided with high graft-versus-host to host-versus-graft clonal ratios in allografts. GvH clone levels peaked in circulation, and this peak was associated with early post-transplant HvG declines.

This sample comprised PBMCs, obtained 105 days after intestinal transplantation. This TCR came from a human patient who received an intestinal transplant, so some T cells may come from the graft donor. The chain recombines TRBV2 with TRBJ2-7; 7 positions match TRBD2. This CDR3 reads CASSGRSSSYEQYF. The DNA of the CDR3 is TGTGCCAGCAGCGGGAGGTCCAGCTCCTACGAGCAGTACTTC.